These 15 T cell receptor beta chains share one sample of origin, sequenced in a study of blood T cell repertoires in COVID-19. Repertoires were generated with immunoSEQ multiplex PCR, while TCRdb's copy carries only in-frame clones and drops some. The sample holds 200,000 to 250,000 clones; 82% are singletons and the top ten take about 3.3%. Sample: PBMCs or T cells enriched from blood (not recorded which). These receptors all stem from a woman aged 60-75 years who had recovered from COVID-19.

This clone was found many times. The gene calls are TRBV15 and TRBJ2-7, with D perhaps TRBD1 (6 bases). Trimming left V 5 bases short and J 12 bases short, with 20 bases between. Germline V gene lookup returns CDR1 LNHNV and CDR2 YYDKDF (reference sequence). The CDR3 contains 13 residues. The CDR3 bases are TGTGCCACCAGCGAAAATCCCGTCCAGGGGACGTACTTC. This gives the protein CATSENPVQGTYF.

CDR3 region: CASSADGGFYGYTF. The CDR3 nucleotides are TGTGCCAGCAGCGCGGATGGGGGGTTCTATGGCTACACCTTC. The chain recombines TRBV5-6 with TRBJ1-2; TRBD1 might be the D (5 bases). In germline, CDR1 is SGHDT, CDR2 YYEEEE. The germline V and J ends were trimmed by 4 bases and 4 bases, with 14 bases remaining between them. CDR3 length equals 14 residues.

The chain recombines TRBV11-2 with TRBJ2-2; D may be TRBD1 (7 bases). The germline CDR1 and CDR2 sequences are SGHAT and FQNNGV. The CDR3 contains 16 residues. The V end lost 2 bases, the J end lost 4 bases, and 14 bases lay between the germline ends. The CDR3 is CASSLRGTAGTGELFF. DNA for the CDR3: TGTGCCAGCAGCTTAAGAGGGACAGCGGGCACCGGGGAGCTGTTTTTT. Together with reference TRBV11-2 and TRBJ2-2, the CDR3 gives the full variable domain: EAGVAQSPRYKIIEKRQSVAFWCNPISGHATLYWYQQILGQGPKLLIQFQNNGVVDDSQLPKDRFSAERLKGVDSTLKIQPAKLEDSAVYLCASSLRGTAGTGELFFGEGSRLTVL.

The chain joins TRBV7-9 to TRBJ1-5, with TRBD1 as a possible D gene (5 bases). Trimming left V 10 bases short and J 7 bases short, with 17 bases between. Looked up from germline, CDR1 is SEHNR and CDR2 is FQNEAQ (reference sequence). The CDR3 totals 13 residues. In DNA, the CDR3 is TGTGCCACCACAACCGGGGGGGGACAGCCCCAGCATTTT. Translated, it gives CATTTGGGQPQHF. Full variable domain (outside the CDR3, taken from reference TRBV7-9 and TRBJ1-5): DTGVSQNPRHKITKRGQNVTFRCDPISEHNRLYWYRQTLGQGPEFLTYFQNEAQLEKSRLLSDRFSAERPKGSFSTLEIQRTEQGDSAMYLCATTTGGGQPQHFGDGTRLSIL.

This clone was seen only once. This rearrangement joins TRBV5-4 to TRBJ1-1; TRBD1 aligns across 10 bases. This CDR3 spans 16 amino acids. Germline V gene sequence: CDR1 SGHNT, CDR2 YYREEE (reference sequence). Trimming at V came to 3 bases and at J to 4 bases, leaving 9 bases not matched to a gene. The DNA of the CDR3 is TGTGCCAGCAGCTGGGGACAGGGGACCCTGGGCACTGAAGCTTTCTTT. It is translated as CASSWGQGTLGTEAFF.

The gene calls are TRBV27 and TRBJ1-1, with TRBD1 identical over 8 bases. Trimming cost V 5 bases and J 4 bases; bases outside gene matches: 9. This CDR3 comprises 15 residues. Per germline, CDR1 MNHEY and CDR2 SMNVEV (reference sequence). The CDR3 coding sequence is TGTGCCAGCAGTCCCTACGGGACAGGCCGCACTGAAGCTTTCTTT. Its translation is CASSPYGTGRTEAFF.

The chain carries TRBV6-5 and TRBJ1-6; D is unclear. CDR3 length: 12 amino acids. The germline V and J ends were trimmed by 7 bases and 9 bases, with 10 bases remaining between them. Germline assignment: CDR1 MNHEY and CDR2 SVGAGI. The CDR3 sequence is CASIFRGSPLHF. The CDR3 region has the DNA TGTGCCAGCATCTTTCGGGGTTCACCCCTCCACTTT.

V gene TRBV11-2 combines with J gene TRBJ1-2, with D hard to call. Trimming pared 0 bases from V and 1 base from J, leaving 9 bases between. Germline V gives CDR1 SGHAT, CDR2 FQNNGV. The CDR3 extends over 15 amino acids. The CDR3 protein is CASSLEGDNNYGYTF. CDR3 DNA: TGTGCCAGCAGCTTAGAAGGTGACAATAACTATGGCTACACCTTC.

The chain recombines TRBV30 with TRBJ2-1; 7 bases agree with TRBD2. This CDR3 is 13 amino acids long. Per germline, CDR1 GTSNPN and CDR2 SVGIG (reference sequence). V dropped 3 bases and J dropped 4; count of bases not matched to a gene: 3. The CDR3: CAWRPSGYNEQFF. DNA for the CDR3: TGTGCCTGGAGACCTAGCGGTTACAATGAGCAGTTCTTC.

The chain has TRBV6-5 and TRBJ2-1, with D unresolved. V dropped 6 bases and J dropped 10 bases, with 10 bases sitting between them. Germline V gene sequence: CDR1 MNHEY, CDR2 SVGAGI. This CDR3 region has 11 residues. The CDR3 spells CASSTRWEQFF. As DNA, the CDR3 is TGTGCCAGCAGCACGCGCTGGGAGCAGTTCTTC.

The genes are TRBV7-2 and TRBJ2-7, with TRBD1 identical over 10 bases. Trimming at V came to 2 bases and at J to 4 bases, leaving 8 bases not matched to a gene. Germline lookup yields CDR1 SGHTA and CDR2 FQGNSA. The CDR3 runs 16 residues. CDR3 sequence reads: CASSLRAGQGDYEQYF. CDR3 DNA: TGTGCCAGCAGCTTAAGGGCCGGACAGGGGGATTACGAGCAGTACTTC.

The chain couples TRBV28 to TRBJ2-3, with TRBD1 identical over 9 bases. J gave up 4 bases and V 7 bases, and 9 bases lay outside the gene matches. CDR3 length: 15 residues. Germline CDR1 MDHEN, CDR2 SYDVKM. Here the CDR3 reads CASITPGQGPDTQYF. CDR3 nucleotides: TGTGCCAGCATCACACCGGGACAGGGTCCAGATACGCAGTATTTT.

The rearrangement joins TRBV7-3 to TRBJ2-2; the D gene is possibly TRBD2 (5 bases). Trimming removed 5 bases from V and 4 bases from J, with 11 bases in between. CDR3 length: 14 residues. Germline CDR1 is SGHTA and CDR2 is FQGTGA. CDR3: CASSPARATGELFF. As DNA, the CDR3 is TGTGCCAGCAGCCCCGCGAGGGCCACCGGGGAGCTGTTTTTT.

The CDR3: CASNRATNTGELFF. In nucleotides, the CDR3 is TGTGCCAGTAATAGAGCTACGAACACCGGGGAGCTGTTTTTT. J is TRBJ2-2 and V is TRBV19; no firm D call. The germline V gene has CDR1 LNHDA and CDR2 SQIVND (reference sequence). Trimming pared 7 bases from V and 0 bases from J, leaving 9 bases between. The CDR3 contains 14 residues.

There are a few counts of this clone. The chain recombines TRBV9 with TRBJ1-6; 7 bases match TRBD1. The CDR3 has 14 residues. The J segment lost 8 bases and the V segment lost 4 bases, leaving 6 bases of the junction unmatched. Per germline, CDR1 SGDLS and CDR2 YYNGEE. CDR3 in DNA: TGTGCCAGCAGCTTCCGGGACAGAGATTCACCCCTCCACTTT. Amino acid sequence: CASSFRDRDSPLHF.